This T cell receptor (beta chain) is from a study of CD8+ T cells in alopecia areata. As for the study in general: Patients given treatment had severity scored by the percentage of scalp area affected.

The treatment here: oral pan-JAK inhibitor, 5-10 mg twice daily. PBMC-derived CD4+ and CD8+ T cells were sorted. Study observations and caveats: Normal scalp had lower clonality than lesional scalp, with alopecia totalis/universalis lesions showing this most strongly.

Sequencing templates came from extracted RNA that was reverse transcribed into cDNA. Repertoires were generated with immunoSEQ multiplex PCR, while TCRdb's copy carries only in-frame clones and drops some. The top ten hold more than 0.95% of the sample, which has 210,000 or so clones, around 66% seen once. V was shortened by 2 bases and J by 10 bases, with 13 bases between the two germline ends. The CDR3 is 12 amino acids. From germline, CDR1 is GTSNPN and CDR2 SVGIG (reference sequence). With regard to this clone: The antigen is undetermined.

This chain connects TRBV30 to TRBJ2-3, with D perhaps matching TRBD2 (5 bases). The origin of this receptor is a human donor with alopecia areata. Sequenced here: CD4+ T cells sorted from blood, sampled around week 46, from a patient treated with tofacitinib. This CDR3 is CAWSPLGVAQYF. CDR3 DNA: TGTGCCTGGAGTCCCTTGGGAGTGGCGCAGTATTTT.